The present T cell receptor (beta chain) was sequenced within a study of tumor and adjacent non-tumor tissue in lung cancer. No cell sorting was done before RNA was extracted from the tissue. This clonotype showed up many times. Germline lookup yields CDR1 ENHRY and CDR2 SYGVKD. The CDR3 loop spans 17 amino acids. The V and J ends lost 0 bases and 4 bases, in that order; junction bases with no gene match: 9. Three rounds of nested PCR, following a modified ARM-PCR protocol, produced the TCRbeta library. TCRdb re-called the multiplex PCR reads with MiXCR, one entry per CDR3 protein. The sample lists about 90,000 distinct CDR3 sequences; 61% were seen once.

V is TRBV10-3 and J is TRBJ2-3, with 8 bases aligning to TRBD2. The sequence was collected from a man in his 70s with non-small cell lung cancer. The material sequenced was lung tumor tissue. The DNA of the CDR3 is TGTGCCATCAGTGAGTCGACCCGGGGGGGCACAGCAGATACGCAGTATTTT. It codes for CAISESTRGGTADTQYF.